This T cell receptor beta chain was profiled in a study of T cell changes during pregnancy in multiple sclerosis. Generated by immunoSEQ multiplex PCR, the TCRdb table keeps only in-frame clones and is missing some. The sample lists some 64,000 clones; just over 90% were seen once. Germline V gene sequence: CDR1 MNHEY, CDR2 SVGAGI. The CDR3 consists of 15 residues. V was trimmed by 2 bases and J by 0 bases, leaving 7 bases between them. The starting material was peripheral blood, obtained after pregnancy. The chain combines TRBV6-5 with TRBJ1-4; D not resolved. This sequence was found in a female donor with multiple sclerosis, enrolled in a pregnancy study. DNA for the CDR3: TGTGCCAGCAGTTACGGTCGGGCAACTAATGAAAAACTGTTTTTT. Translating gives CASSYGRATNEKLFF.